One sample yielded the 2 T cell receptor beta chains listed below, sequenced in a study of T cell repertoires in cytomegalovirus infection. These receptors' targets are unknown. TCRdb passed the reads through MiXCR, listing each CDR3 protein once. The table includes approximately 990,000 distinct CDR3 sequences, roughly 30% detected once. Sample: cultured CD8+ T cells from PBMCs, taken from culture after CMV antigen stimulation. All receptors come from a human donor in good health (CMV status not recorded). Some clones in this sample may be carry-over from other donors' samples.

The chain joins TRBV6-5 to TRBJ1-1, with D unresolved. This CDR3 is built from 14 residues. CDR1 and CDR2 from the germline V gene are MNHEY and SVGAGI. V lost 2 bases, J lost 3 bases, and 10 bases lay in between. The CDR3 protein is CASSYGREYTEAFF. CDR3 nucleotide sequence: TGTGCCAGCAGTTACGGGCGGGAATACACTGAAGCTTTCTTT.

Only a few counts were recorded for this clonotype. The CDR3 DNA reads TGTGCCAGCAGCCACCCCCTAGGGGGGGGGAACACTGAAGCTTTCTTT. The encoded protein is CASSHPLGGGNTEAFF. The rearrangement links TRBV5-4 to TRBJ1-1, with D perhaps TRBD1 (6 bases). The V and J ends lost 4 bases and 1 base respectively, with 17 bases between them. The CDR3 runs to 16 residues. Germline-derived CDR1 and CDR2 are SGHNT and YYREEE (reference sequence).